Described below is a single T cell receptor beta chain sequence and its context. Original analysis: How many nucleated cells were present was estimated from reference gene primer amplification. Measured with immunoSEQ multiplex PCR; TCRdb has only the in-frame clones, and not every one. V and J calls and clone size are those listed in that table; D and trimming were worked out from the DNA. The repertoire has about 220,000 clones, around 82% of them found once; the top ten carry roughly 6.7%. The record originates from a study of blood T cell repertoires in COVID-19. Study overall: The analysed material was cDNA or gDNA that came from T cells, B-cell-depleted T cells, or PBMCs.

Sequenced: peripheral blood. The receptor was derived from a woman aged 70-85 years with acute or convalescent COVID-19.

For the CDR3, the DNA is TGTGCCAGCAGGACAACCGTTAGCGGGGACGAGCAGTACTTC. Its translation: CASRTTVSGDEQYF. This sequence joins TRBV7-2 and TRBJ2-7; 8 bases agree with TRBD2. Germline-derived CDR1 and CDR2 are SGHTA and FQGNSA. This CDR3 has 14 residues. The ends lost 6 bases at V and 5 bases at J; junction bases unmatched: 9.